The next 30 T cell receptor beta chains were all read from a single sample in a study of PD-L1 blockade in urothelial cancer. Time point defined: pretreatment peripheral blood. The assay was immunoSEQ multiplex PCR, and TCRdb's table has in-frame clones only and misses some. The profile shows about 87,000 clones, less than 90% of them singletons. The material was PBMCs, obtained around atezolizumab (anti-PD-L1) treatment. The receptors here all came from a man aged 55 to 70 with urothelial cancer.

This chain links TRBV7-8 with TRBJ1-5; D is perhaps TRBD1 (5 bases). The germline V gene encodes CDR1 SGHVS and CDR2 FQNEAQ. Trimming stripped 5 bases from V and 3 bases from J, with 11 bases between. This CDR3 is built from 14 residues. CDR3 amino acids: CASSPGVVNQPQHF. In DNA form, the CDR3 reads TGTGCCAGCAGCCCGGGGGTGGTCAATCAGCCCCAGCATTTT.

The chain links TRBV5-6 to TRBJ2-3, with a weak D call TRBD2 (6 bases). The CDR3 is made up of 14 amino acids. Germline-derived CDR1 and CDR2 are SGHDT and YYEEEE. The V end lost 4 bases, the J end lost 4 bases, and 13 bases lay between the germline ends. CDR3 in DNA: TGTGCCAGCAGCACGGGACTTAGGGCAGATACGCAGTATTTT. This codes for CASSTGLRADTQYF. Combining the CDR3 with reference TRBV5-6 and TRBJ2-3 gives the whole variable domain DAGVTQSPTHLIKTRGQQVTLRCSPKSGHDTVSWYQQALGQGPQFIFQYYEEEERQRGNFPDRFSGHQFPNYSSELNVNALLLGDSALYLCASSTGLRADTQYFGPGTRLTVL.

CDR3: CASIRGANTGELFF. CDR3 bases: TGTGCCTCCATTCGGGGGGCGAACACCGGGGAGCTGTTTTTT. This rearrangement joins TRBV30 to TRBJ2-2, with 7 bases aligning to TRBD2. CDR1 and CDR2 (germline): GTSNPN, SVGIG (reference sequence). The CDR3 runs 14 residues. The trim removed 7 bases at V and 0 bases at J, leaving 5 bases unmatched. Full variable domain (outside the CDR3, taken from reference TRBV30 and TRBJ2-2): SQTIHQWPATLVQPVGSPLSLECTVEGTSNPNLYWYRQAAGRGLQLLFYSVGIGQISSEVPQNLSASRPQDRQFILSSKKLLLSDSGFYLCASIRGANTGELFFGEGSRLTVL.

V gene TRBV9 combines with J gene TRBJ2-1; 7 positions match TRBD1. The germline V gene encodes CDR1 SGDLS and CDR2 YYNGEE. CDR3 length equals 13 residues. V was pared by 4 bases and J by 6 bases, with 4 bases of the junction left unmatched. CDR3 sequence: CASSFAGGNEQFF. The CDR3 DNA sequence: TGTGCCAGCAGCTTTGCAGGGGGCAATGAGCAGTTCTTC.

This clone appeared a single time. The chain has TRBV5-8 and TRBJ2-1; 7 bases are shared with TRBD2. The germline V gene encodes CDR1 SGHTS and CDR2 YDEGEE. The CDR3 is 16 residues long. The trim removed 4 bases at V and 6 bases at J, leaving 13 bases unmatched. The CDR3 coding sequence is TGTGCCAGCAGCAGTAGAGGGAGGGCCTCGGGCAATGAGCAGTTCTTC. Protein: CASSSRGRASGNEQFF.

For this clone: This same CDR3 is encoded by further DNA sequences in the sample. The chain carries TRBV2 and TRBJ2-7; 10 bases map to TRBD2. Germline V lookup: CDR1 SNHLY, CDR2 FYNNEI. The trim removed 6 bases at V and 4 bases at J, leaving 6 bases unmatched. This CDR3 comprises 14 residues. The CDR3, as DNA: TGTGCCAGCAGCCTAACTAGCGGGACGTACGAGCAGTACTTC. Its translation is CASSLTSGTYEQYF.

V usage is TRBV27 and J usage is TRBJ2-1; D uncertain. The germline V gene encodes CDR1 MNHEY and CDR2 SMNVEV (reference sequence). V gave up 4 bases and J gave up 2 bases, with 12 bases separating them. The CDR3 is made up of 15 amino acids. The CDR3 spells CASSSIVPPYNEQFF. CDR3 sequence (DNA): TGTGCCAGCAGTTCTATAGTGCCCCCCTACAATGAGCAGTTCTTC.

The chain uses TRBV6-4 and TRBJ1-1; 7 bases are shared with TRBD1. CDR1 and CDR2 (germline): MRHNA, SNTAGT. The CDR3 runs 16 residues. After removal of 8 bases from V and 1 base from J, the junction contained 13 bases not matched to a gene. CDR3: CASSLSLGTANTEAFF. In DNA form, the CDR3 reads TGTGCCAGCTCGCTGAGCCTTGGGACAGCGAACACTGAAGCTTTCTTT.

Here the CDR3 DNA reads TGTGCCAGTAGTAACCCCGGGACAGGCGCAGATACGCAGTATTTT. It encodes CASSNPGTGADTQYF. The rearrangement joins TRBV6-1 to TRBJ2-3, with 8 bases lining up with TRBD1. J was trimmed by 4 bases and V by 9 bases; bases with no gene match: 12. Germline V lookup: CDR1 MNHNS, CDR2 SASEGT. The CDR3 is 15 amino acids.

This chain joins TRBV15 and TRBJ2-1; 7 bases are a match to TRBD2. The CDR3 sequence is 18 residues long. Germline CDR1 reads LNHNV; CDR2 reads YYDKDF (reference sequence). Trimming cost V 5 bases and J 2 bases; bases outside gene matches: 15. This chain's CDR3 is CATSLGRGGGPPYNEQFF. The CDR3 bases are TGTGCCACCAGCCTAGGGCGGGGCGGGGGACCCCCCTACAATGAGCAGTTCTTC. Together with reference TRBV15 and TRBJ2-1, the CDR3 gives the full variable domain: DAMVIQNPRYQVTQFGKPVTLSCSQTLNHNVMYWYQQKSSQAPKLLFHYYDKDFNNEADTPDNFQSRRPNTSFCFLDIRSPGLGDTAMYLCATSLGRGGGPPYNEQFFGPGTRLTVL.

The rearrangement links TRBV6-1 to TRBJ2-1; possible D gene TRBD2, 5 bases. Per the germline V gene, CDR1 is MNHNS and CDR2 is SASEGT. The V end lost 2 bases, the J end lost 9 bases, and 29 bases lay between the germline ends. The CDR3 has 19 amino acids. The CDR3 coding sequence is TGTGCCAGCAGTGAAAGTTATTCGCGGGCGGACGACATAGTTGGTGAGCAGTTCTTC. Protein sequence: CASSESYSRADDIVGEQFF.

This chain uses TRBV28 with TRBJ1-2; D not certain. Germline values: CDR1 MDHEN, CDR2 SYDVKM. V gave up 4 bases and J gave up 0 bases, with 12 bases separating them. The CDR3 is made up of 15 amino acids. The CDR3 region is CASSSPSLANYGYTF. The CDR3 region has the DNA TGTGCCAGCAGTTCTCCGTCGTTAGCTAACTATGGCTACACCTTC.

This clone showed up just a few times. This chain connects TRBV18 to TRBJ1-5, with 7 positions matching TRBD1. Germline V gives CDR1 KGHSH, CDR2 LQKENI. The CDR3 covers 15 residues. V was pared by 6 bases and J by 5 bases, with 10 bases of the junction left unmatched. This chain's CDR3 is CASSPTGTLDQPQHF. Here the CDR3 DNA reads TGTGCCAGCTCCCCGACAGGGACACTTGATCAGCCCCAGCATTTT.

The chain is built from TRBV10-3 and TRBJ2-7; TRBD2 aligns across 11 bases. CDR3 length equals 15 residues. V trimming: 3 bases; J trimming: 6 bases; junction bases outside the gene matches: 7. The germline V gene encodes CDR1 ENHRY and CDR2 SYGVKD. CDR3 DNA sequence: TGTGCCATCAGTGACTTAGCGGGAGGGCCATCCGAGCAGTACTTC. This sequence encodes CAISDLAGGPSEQYF.

The chain is built from TRBV6-1 and TRBJ2-7; 7 nucleotides line up with TRBD1. CDR1 and CDR2 (germline): MNHNS, SASEGT. Trimming removed 5 bases from V and 0 bases from J; junction bases left unmatched: 7. This CDR3 is built from 15 residues. The CDR3 DNA reads TGTGCCAGCAGTCGCCAGGGGGAAATCTCCTACGAGCAGTACTTC. It encodes CASSRQGEISYEQYF.

The CDR3 DNA sequence: TGTGCCAGCAGCTTGGTTGACGGCGGGGGGGCCCATGAGCAGTTCTTC. As protein: CASSLVDGGGAHEQFF. This chain links TRBV5-4 with TRBJ2-1, with TRBD2 identical over 9 bases. Trimming cost V 0 bases and J 8 bases; bases outside gene matches: 9. The germline CDR1 and CDR2 sequences are SGHNT and YYREEE (reference sequence). The length of the CDR3 is 16 residues.

The V and J genes are TRBV5-1 and TRBJ1-5; no clear D gene. V was clipped by 0 bases and J by 7 bases, with 8 bases between them. CDR3 size: 13 residues. Looked up from germline, CDR1 is SGHRS and CDR2 is YFSETQ. The CDR3 loop is CASSLAGPQPQHF. The DNA for the CDR3 is TGCGCCAGCAGCTTGGCAGGCCCACAGCCCCAGCATTTT.

In DNA, the CDR3 is TGTGCCAGCAGCGAGACTAGCGCGAACACCGGGGAGCTGTTTTTT. Protein: CASSETSANTGELFF. This rearrangement joins TRBV7-2 to TRBJ2-2, with 8 nucleotides matching TRBD2. Germline CDR1 and CDR2: SGHTA and FQGNSA. V gave up 5 bases and J gave up 0 bases; unmatched junction bases: 2. The CDR3 runs to 15 residues.

The chain joins TRBV5-1 to TRBJ2-1, with TRBD2 matching over 8 bases. Germline V CDR1 and CDR2: SGHRS, YFSETQ. V lost 0 bases to trimming and J lost 8 bases; unmatched junction nucleotides: 7. The CDR3 spans 15 residues. CDR3 DNA: TGCGCCAGCAGCTTGGATCTGCGGGGGGTAGATGAGCAGTTCTTC. The encoded protein is CASSLDLRGVDEQFF.

The CDR3 DNA sequence: TGTGCCAGCAGCTCCTACCTGTCAGGGGGAGGTGGGGCCAACGTCCTGACTTTC. Its protein product is CASSSYLSGGGGANVLTF. This chain connects TRBV7-9 to TRBJ2-6; maybe TRBD1 (7 bases). CDR1 SEHNR and CDR2 FQNEAQ come from the germline V gene (reference sequence). The CDR3 sequence is 18 residues long. Trimming cost V 4 bases and J 3 bases, with 19 bases left between them.

The chain employs TRBV5-1 and TRBJ2-3, with 9 bases aligning to TRBD1. The CDR3 loop spans 16 amino acids. The ends lost 4 bases at V and 0 bases at J; junction bases unmatched: 6. CDR1 is SGHRS and CDR2 is YFSETQ in the germline V gene. Here the CDR3 DNA reads TGCGCCAGCAGCCCGGGGACAGGGTACAGCACAGATACGCAGTATTTT. This sequence encodes CASSPGTGYSTDTQYF.

The V gene is TRBV6-1, the J gene TRBJ1-2; 7 nucleotides line up with TRBD1. From germline, CDR1 is MNHNS and CDR2 SASEGT. This CDR3 has 14 amino acids. V lost 2 bases and J lost 4; bases outside the gene matches: 4. CDR3 protein: CASSERWTGYGYTF. CDR3 nucleotide sequence: TGTGCCAGCAGTGAAAGGTGGACAGGCTATGGCTACACCTTC.

The gene calls are TRBV27 and TRBJ2-7, with TRBD2 matching over 9 bases. The V gene's germline CDR1 is MNHEY and CDR2 SMNVEV (reference sequence). This CDR3 contains 14 residues. J gave up 3 bases and V 8 bases, and 8 bases lay outside the gene matches. CDR3 protein: CASHSLAGDYEQYF. Written as DNA, the CDR3 is TGTGCCAGCCACAGCTTAGCGGGAGACTACGAGCAGTACTTC.

CDR3 in DNA: TGTGCCAGCAGTCTCAGGATGAACACTGAAGCTTTCTTT. Residues: CASSLRMNTEAFF. The chain combines TRBV2 with TRBJ1-1; D is ambiguous. This CDR3 comprises 13 residues. V lost 5 bases, J lost 0 bases, and 7 bases lay in between. Germline V gene sequence: CDR1 SNHLY, CDR2 FYNNEI.

The rearrangement joins TRBV10-3 to TRBJ2-2, with D possibly TRBD2 on 7 matching bases. The CDR3 is 13 amino acids. V was shortened by 8 bases and J by 7 bases, with 14 bases between the two germline ends. Germline V gives CDR1 ENHRY, CDR2 SYGVKD. CDR3 residues: CAIGLGGLGELFF. DNA of the CDR3: TGTGCCATCGGACTGGGGGGGCTCGGGGAGCTGTTTTTT.

V is TRBV18 and J is TRBJ2-5, with D possibly matching TRBD2 (5 bases). The V gene lost 6 bases and the J gene lost 4 bases, with 9 bases spanning the gap. Germline lookup yields CDR1 KGHSH and CDR2 LQKENI. CDR3 length: 12 residues. The CDR3 nucleotides read TGTGCCAGCTCCACGAGCGGAGAGACCCAGTACTTC. This encodes CASSTSGETQYF. Full variable domain (outside the CDR3, taken from reference TRBV18 and TRBJ2-5): NAGVMQNPRHLVRRRGQEARLRCSPMKGHSHVYWYRQLPEEGLKFMVYLQKENIIDESGMPKERFSAEFPKEGPSILRIQQVVRGDSAAYFCASSTSGETQYFGPGTRLLVL.

This clone was picked up a small number of times. The V call is TRBV18, the J call TRBJ1-1, with D perhaps matching TRBD1 (5 bases). Trimming shortened V by 0 bases and J by 4 bases, and 6 bases separated the two germline ends. CDR3 size: 13 residues. CDR1 is KGHSH and CDR2 is LQKENI in the germline V gene. The DNA of the CDR3 is TGTGCCAGCTCACCACCAGGGGTCACTGAAGCTTTCTTT. Residues: CASSPPGVTEAFF.

This sequence joins TRBV5-4 and TRBJ2-3; possibly TRBD1 for D (6 bases). CDR3 length: 15 residues. Germline V lookup: CDR1 SGHNT, CDR2 YYREEE (reference sequence). The V and J ends lost 8 bases and 0 bases respectively, with 16 bases between them. The DNA for the CDR3 is TGTGCCAGTCGGGTGGGGGCGACTAGCACAGATACGCAGTATTTT. Translated: CASRVGATSTDTQYF.

This clone came up a few times. This chain uses TRBV6-1 with TRBJ2-1, with 7 bases fitting TRBD2. CDR1 and CDR2 (germline): MNHNS, SASEGT. CDR3 length equals 14 residues. Trimming took 8 bases from V and 9 from J; bases not matched to a gene: 13. CDR3 protein: CASWGPGGRGEQFF. DNA for the CDR3: TGTGCCAGCTGGGGACCGGGGGGTAGAGGTGAGCAGTTCTTC.

The chain links TRBV28 to TRBJ1-2; 8 positions match TRBD1. The CDR3 totals 14 residues. CDR1 and CDR2 from the germline V gene are MDHEN and SYDVKM. V was clipped by 4 bases and J by 10 bases; unmatched bases: 11. The CDR3 DNA reads as TGTGCCAGCAGTTGGGACAGGCTCATCAGTGACTACACCTTC. It yields the protein CASSWDRLISDYTF.